This paragraph reports one T cell receptor (beta chain). Additional DNA sequences in this sample encode the identical CDR3. Germline V gene sequence: CDR1 MDHEN, CDR2 SYDVKM. Trimming stripped 6 bases from V and 2 bases from J, with 7 bases between. The CDR3 length is 13 residues. The data originate from a study of blood T cell repertoires in COVID-19. Generated by immunoSEQ multiplex PCR, the TCRdb table keeps only in-frame clones and is missing some. The sample lists around 300,000 clones, around 88% seen once, with about 5.7% in the top ten. The chain uses TRBV28 and TRBJ2-2, with a possible D match to TRBD1 (5 bases). Sequencing was done on a sample of PBMCs or T cells enriched from blood (not recorded which). The source is a woman aged 40 to 49 who had recovered from COVID-19. CDR3 nucleotide sequence: TGTGCCAGCAGCGGACAAAACACCGGGGAGCTGTTTTTT. Encoded protein: CASSGQNTGELFF.